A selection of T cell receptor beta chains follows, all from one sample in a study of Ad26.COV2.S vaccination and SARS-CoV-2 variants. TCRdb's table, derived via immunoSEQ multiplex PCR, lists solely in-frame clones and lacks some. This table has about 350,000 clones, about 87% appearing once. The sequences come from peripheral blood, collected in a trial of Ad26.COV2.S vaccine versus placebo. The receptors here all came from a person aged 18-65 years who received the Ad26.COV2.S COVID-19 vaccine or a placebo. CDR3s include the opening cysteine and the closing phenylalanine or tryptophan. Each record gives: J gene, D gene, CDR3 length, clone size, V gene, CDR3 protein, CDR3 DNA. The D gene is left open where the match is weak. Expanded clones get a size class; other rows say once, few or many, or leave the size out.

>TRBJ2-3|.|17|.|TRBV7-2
CASSLSGRVIVTDTQYF
TGTGCCAGCAGCTTGAGCGGAAGGGTAATAGTCACAGATACGCAGTATTTT
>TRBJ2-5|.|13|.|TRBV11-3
CASSTGRQETQYF
TGTGCCAGCAGCACAGGGCGCCAAGAGACCCAGTACTTC
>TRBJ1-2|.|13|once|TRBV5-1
CASKIDGYYGYTF
TGCGCCAGCAAAATTGACGGCTACTATGGCTACACCTTC
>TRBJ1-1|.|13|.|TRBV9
CASSVVPDTEAFF
TGTGCCAGCAGCGTAGTCCCCGACACTGAAGCTTTCTTT
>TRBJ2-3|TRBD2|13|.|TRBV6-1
CASSEGGADTQYF
TGTGCCAGCAGTGAGGGAGGGGCAGATACGCAGTATTTT
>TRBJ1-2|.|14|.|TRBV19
CASSIGQGINGYTF
TGTGCCAGTAGTATCGGGCAGGGGATCAATGGCTACACCTTC
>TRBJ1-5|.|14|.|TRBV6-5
CASSRDGSNQPQHF
TGTGCCAGCAGTCGGGACGGCTCCAATCAGCCCCAGCATTTT
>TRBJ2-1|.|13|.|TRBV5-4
CASSLEVAGEQFF
TGTGCCAGCAGCTTAGAGGTCGCAGGTGAGCAGTTCTTC
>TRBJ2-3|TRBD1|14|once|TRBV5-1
CASSLQGKLDTQYF
TGCGCCAGCAGCTTACAGGGGAAATTAGATACGCAGTATTTT
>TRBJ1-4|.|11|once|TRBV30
CAWSVGTAPFF
TGTGCCTGGAGTGTGGGAACAGCCCCGTTTTTT
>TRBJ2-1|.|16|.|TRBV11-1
CASAPVTGKGYNEQFF
TGTGCCAGCGCCCCCGTAACGGGGAAGGGCTACAATGAGCAGTTCTTC
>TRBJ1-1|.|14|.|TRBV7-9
CASSLRGGLAEAFF
TGTGCCAGCAGCTTACGTGGGGGACTCGCTGAAGCTTTCTTT
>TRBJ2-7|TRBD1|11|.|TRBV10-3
CAISVDGTAYF
TGTGCCATCAGTGTGGATGGGACAGCGTACTTC
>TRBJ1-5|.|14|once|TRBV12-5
CASAPAGGNQPQHF
TGTGCTAGTGCTCCCGCGGGGGGCAATCAGCCCCAGCATTTT
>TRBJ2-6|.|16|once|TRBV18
CASSPPRLSGANVLTF
TGTGCCAGCTCACCACCCCGGCTCTCTGGGGCCAACGTCCTGACTTTC
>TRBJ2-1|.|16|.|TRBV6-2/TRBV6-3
CASSRLVGGRGNEQFF
TGTGCCAGCAGTCGACTGGTGGGGGGCCGGGGCAATGAGCAGTTCTTC
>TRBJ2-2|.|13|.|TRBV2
CASSTLDTGELFF
TGTGCCAGCAGTACGCTGGACACCGGGGAGCTGTTTTTT
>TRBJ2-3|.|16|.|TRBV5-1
CASSRAVFGSTDTQYF
TGCGCCAGCAGCCGCGCGGTATTCGGGTCTACAGATACGCAGTATTTT
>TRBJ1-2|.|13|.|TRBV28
CASSPGRGDGYTF
TGTGCCAGCAGCCCCGGGAGGGGGGACGGCTACACCTTC
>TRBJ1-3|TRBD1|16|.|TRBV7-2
CASSLDWTGALNTIYF
TGTGCCAGCAGCTTAGATTGGACAGGGGCGTTAAACACCATATATTTT
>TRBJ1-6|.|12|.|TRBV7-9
CASSLEYSPLHF
TGTGCCAGCAGCTTAGAGTATTCACCCCTCCACTTT
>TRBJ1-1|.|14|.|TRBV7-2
CASTSPRARTEAFF
TGTGCCAGCACCTCCCCCCGGGCCAGAACTGAAGCTTTCTTT
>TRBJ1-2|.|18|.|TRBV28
CASSFPRTVESSNYGYTF
TGTGCCAGCAGTTTCCCCCGGACAGTTGAATCCTCTAACTATGGCTACACCTTC
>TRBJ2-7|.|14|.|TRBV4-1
CASSQPRSSYEQYF
TGCGCCAGCAGCCAGCCGCGGAGTAGCTACGAGCAGTACTTC
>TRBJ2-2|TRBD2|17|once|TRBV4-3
CASSQLGTTANTGELFF
TGCGCCAGCAGCCAATTGGGGACTACGGCGAACACCGGGGAGCTGTTTTTT
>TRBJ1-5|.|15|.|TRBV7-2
CASRKAGLPNQPQHF
TGTGCCAGCAGAAAAGCAGGACTCCCGAATCAGCCCCAGCATTTT
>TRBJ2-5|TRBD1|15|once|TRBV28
CASSRMRTGSETQYF
TGTGCCAGCAGCCGAATGCGGACAGGGTCGGAGACCCAGTACTTC
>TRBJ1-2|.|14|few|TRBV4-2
CASSQDLTDYGYTF
TGTGCCAGCAGCCAAGATTTAACGGATTATGGCTACACCTTC
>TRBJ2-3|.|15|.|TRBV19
CASRKDGGGPDTQYF
TGTGCCAGTAGGAAAGATGGGGGGGGGCCAGATACGCAGTATTTT
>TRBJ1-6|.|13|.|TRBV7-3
CASRSLGNSPLHF
TGTGCCAGCAGGTCTTTGGGAAATTCACCCCTCCACTTT
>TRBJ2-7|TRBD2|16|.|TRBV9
CASSPRGSGNTYEQYF
TGTGCCAGCAGCCCCCGTGGTAGCGGGAACACCTACGAGCAGTACTTC
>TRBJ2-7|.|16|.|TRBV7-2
CASSFTGLGELYEQYF
TGTGCCAGCAGTTTCACTGGCTTGGGGGAATTATACGAGCAGTACTTC
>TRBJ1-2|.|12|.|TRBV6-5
CAYRGAGYGYTF
TGTGCCTATAGAGGGGCGGGCTATGGCTACACCTTC
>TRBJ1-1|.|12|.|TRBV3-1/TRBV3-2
CASSRRNTEAFF
TGTGCCAGCAGCCGACGGAACACTGAAGCTTTCTTT
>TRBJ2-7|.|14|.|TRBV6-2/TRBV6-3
CASSYLGKIYEQYF
TGTGCCAGCAGTTACTTGGGGAAAATCTACGAGCAGTACTTC
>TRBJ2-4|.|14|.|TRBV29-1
CSVSGSTGKNIQYF
TGCAGCGTTTCGGGGAGTACGGGCAAAAACATTCAGTACTTC
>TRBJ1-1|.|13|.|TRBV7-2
CASSLAQGHGAFF
TGTGCCAGCAGCTTAGCGCAGGGGCATGGAGCTTTCTTT
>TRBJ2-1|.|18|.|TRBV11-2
CASSLGSGLLSSYNEQFF
TGTGCCAGCAGCTTAGGCTCGGGACTCTTATCCTCTTACAATGAGCAGTTCTTC
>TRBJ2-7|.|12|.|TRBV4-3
CASSQDRDEQYF
TGCGCCAGCAGCCAAGATAGGGACGAGCAGTACTTC
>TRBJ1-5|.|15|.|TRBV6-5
CASSLHVGSNQPQHF
TGTGCCAGCAGCCTACATGTGGGTAGCAATCAGCCCCAGCATTTT
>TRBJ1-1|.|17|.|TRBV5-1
CASSLRDGNYVNTEAFF
TGCGCCAGCAGCTTGAGGGACGGCAACTATGTGAACACTGAAGCTTTCTTT
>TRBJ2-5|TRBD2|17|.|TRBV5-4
CASSLAGLAGRRETQYF
TGTGCCAGCAGCTTGGCGGGGCTAGCGGGCCGAAGGGAGACCCAGTACTTC
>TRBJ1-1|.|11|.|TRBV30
CAWRRYTEAFF
TGTGCCTGGAGGAGGTACACTGAAGCTTTCTTT
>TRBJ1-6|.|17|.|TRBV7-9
CASSLARGSSYNSPLHF
TGTGCCAGCAGCTTAGCGCGGGGGAGCTCCTATAATTCACCCCTCCACTTT
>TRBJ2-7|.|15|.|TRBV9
CASSASQGGGGEQYF
TGTGCCAGCAGCGCCTCCCAGGGGGGTGGTGGCGAGCAGTACTTC
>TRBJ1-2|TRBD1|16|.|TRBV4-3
CASSQEGQGYHYGYTF
TGCGCCAGCAGCCAAGAAGGACAGGGATACCACTATGGCTACACCTTC
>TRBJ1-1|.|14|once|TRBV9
CASSVGQRNTEAFF
TGTGCCAGCAGCGTAGGACAGAGAAACACTGAAGCTTTCTTT
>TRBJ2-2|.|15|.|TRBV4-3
CASSQGGPYTGELFF
TGCGCCAGCAGCCAAGGTGGGCCTTACACCGGGGAGCTGTTTTTT
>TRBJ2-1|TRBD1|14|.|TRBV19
CASTRDRGVNEQFF
TGTGCCTCCACCCGGGACAGGGGTGTAAATGAGCAGTTCTTC
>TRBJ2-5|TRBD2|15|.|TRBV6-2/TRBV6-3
CASSYLGLPQETQYF
TGTGCCAGCAGTTACTTGGGACTACCCCAAGAGACCCAGTACTTC